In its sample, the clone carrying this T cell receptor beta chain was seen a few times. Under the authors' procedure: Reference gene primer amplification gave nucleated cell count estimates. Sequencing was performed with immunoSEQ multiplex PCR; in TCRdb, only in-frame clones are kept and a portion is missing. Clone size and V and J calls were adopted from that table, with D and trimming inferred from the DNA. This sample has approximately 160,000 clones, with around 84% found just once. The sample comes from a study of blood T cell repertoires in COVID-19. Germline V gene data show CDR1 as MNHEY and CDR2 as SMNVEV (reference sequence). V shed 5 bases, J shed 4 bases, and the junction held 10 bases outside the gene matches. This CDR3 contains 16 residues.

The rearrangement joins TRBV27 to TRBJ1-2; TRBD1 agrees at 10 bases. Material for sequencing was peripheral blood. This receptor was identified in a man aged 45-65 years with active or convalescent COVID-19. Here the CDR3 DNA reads TGTGCCAGCAGTCCATGGGACAGGGGTATCGTCTATGGCTACACCTTC. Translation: CASSPWDRGIVYGYTF.